What follows is one T cell receptor beta chain and its context. Its antigen is not identified. Sequencing was at deep level. The repertoire was sequenced with immunoSEQ multiplex PCR; TCRdb's copy has only in-frame clones and lacks some. The sample includes around 1.1 million clones, about 84% of them seen just once. These data belong to a study of shared clonotypes between healthy human individuals. Study-level points and caveats: When compared with the clonotypes that were shared by all four sorted-subset donors, the non-shared clonotypes turned out to have lower generation probabilities.

CDR3 length: 15 residues. V lost 0 bases and J lost 6; bases outside the gene matches: 6. The germline V gene encodes CDR1 SGDLS and CDR2 YYNGEE. The source material was memory CD4+ T cells from PBMCs. Subset: CD45RA-negative fraction. The J gene is TRBJ2-5, the V gene TRBV9; 9 nucleotides match TRBD2. The TCR originated in a man between 18 and 29 years old in good health. Some clones in this sample may be carry-over from other donors' samples. CDR3 amino acids: CASSVEAGGGKTQYF. CDR3 DNA sequence: TGTGCCAGCAGCGTAGAAGCGGGAGGCGGAAAGACCCAGTACTTC.